The 22 T cell receptor beta chains in this list originate from one sample, sequenced in a study of blood T cells in healthy people across ages. Together with a sample-barcoded 5' primer, a J-beta primer mix was included in a second PCR lasting about 6 to 12 cycles. MiXCR was run by TCRdb on the 5' RACE reads, yielding one entry per CDR3 protein. This sample yields 1,800,000 or so distinct CDR3 sequences, of which about 39% are seen a single time; under 25% belongs to the top ten. Sequenced: blood. The receptors were gathered from a human donor in good health.

The CDR3 nucleotides are TGTGCCAGCAGCCAACAAAAAGCGGAGACCCAGTACTTC. Residues: CASSQQKAETQYF. The chain recombines TRBV7-9 with TRBJ2-5; D not certain. The CDR3 sequence is 13 residues long. Per the germline V gene, CDR1 is SEHNR and CDR2 is FQNEAQ (reference sequence). V lost 5 bases and J 5 bases, leaving 12 bases between the germline ends.

The V call is TRBV7-2, the J call TRBJ2-3, with no clear D. The CDR3 loop spans 18 amino acids. V shed 3 bases and J shed 2 bases, with 21 bases lying between them. CDR1 is SGHTA and CDR2 is FQGNSA in the germline V gene. This chain's CDR3 is CASSLFRFTRQYTDTQYF. The CDR3, as DNA: TGTGCCAGCAGCTTGTTTAGGTTTACGCGGCAGTACACAGATACGCAGTATTTT.

This chain links TRBV9 with TRBJ1-1; D is possibly TRBD1 (6 bases). CDR1 is SGDLS, CDR2 YYNGEE, per germline. This CDR3 spans 15 amino acids. V was cut by 6 bases and J by 1 base, with 16 bases left in between. The CDR3 DNA reads TGTGCCAGCAACCCGGGGGGCGCTGGGAACACTGAAGCTTTCTTT. Protein product: CASNPGGAGNTEAFF.

This clonotype was counted many times. The CDR3 reads CASSFSGSLGSEQFF. For the CDR3, the DNA is TGTGCCAGCAGCTTTTCGGGGTCCCTCGGGAGTGAGCAGTTCTTC. This chain uses TRBV7-2 with TRBJ2-1; TRBD2 might be the D (6 bases). The CDR3 spans 15 residues. Deletions cut 3 bases from V and 9 bases from J, with 18 bases between. CDR1 is SGHTA and CDR2 is FQGNSA in the germline V gene.

V gene TRBV5-1 combines with J gene TRBJ1-2; no firm D call. The V gene lost 2 bases and the J gene lost 4 bases, with 15 bases spanning the gap. The CDR3 sequence is 15 residues long. Looked up from germline, CDR1 is SGHRS and CDR2 is YFSETQ. This CDR3 reads CASSFERLIPYGYTF. CDR3 bases: TGCGCCAGCAGCTTCGAGAGGCTCATCCCCTATGGCTACACCTTC.

The rearrangement joins TRBV7-3 to TRBJ1-2; D is perhaps TRBD1 (5 bases). The CDR3 has 14 residues. Germline values: CDR1 SGHTA, CDR2 FQGTGA. V lost 0 bases and J lost 6, with 11 bases in between. The CDR3, as DNA: TGTGCCAGCAGCTTAACGTTAAGGGGAGATGGCTACACCTTC. It is translated as CASSLTLRGDGYTF.

V and J are TRBV7-2 and TRBJ2-7, with D possibly TRBD1 on 5 matching bases. Germline CDR1 is SGHTA and CDR2 is FQGNSA. Trimming cost V 5 bases and J 3 bases, with 17 bases left between them. This CDR3 has 15 amino acids. CDR3 sequence (DNA): TGTGCCAGCAGCCCCAGGGCGCTTTCCGGCTACGAGCAGTACTTC. Its translation: CASSPRALSGYEQYF.

The V gene is TRBV21-1, the J gene TRBJ2-4; no check of the table's D call, TRBD1, against the DNA was made. TRBV21-1 is annotated as a pseudogene. There are 18 residues in the CDR3. The chain's CDR3 is CASSKGQGCRLAKNIQYF. CDR3 nucleotide sequence: TGTGCCAGCAGCAAAGGACAGGGGTGTCGATTAGCCAAAAACATTCAGTACTTC.

This clonotype was seen more than once but under ten times. The chain carries TRBV27 and TRBJ2-7; 7 bases align to TRBD1. V dropped 5 bases and J dropped 0; count of bases not matched to a gene: 13. This CDR3 is built from 17 residues. The germline V gene has CDR1 MNHEY and CDR2 SMNVEV (reference sequence). DNA for the CDR3: TGTGCCAGCAGTCCGGGGACAGTTTCCCCCCTCTCCTACGAGCAGTACTTC. It encodes CASSPGTVSPLSYEQYF.

This clonotype was detected a few times. The chain couples TRBV4-3 to TRBJ2-7; D is unresolved. CDR3 length: 15 amino acids. The germline V gene encodes CDR1 LGHNA and CDR2 YSLEER. The ends were cut back, 0 bases at V and 1 base at J, with 10 bases in the middle. The CDR3 DNA sequence: TGCGCCAGCAGCCAAGATCTCAGTCTATCCTACGAGCAGTACTTC. Amino acid sequence: CASSQDLSLSYEQYF.

V is TRBV20-1 and J is TRBJ1-1, with D unresolved. Germline assignment: CDR1 DFQATT and CDR2 SNEGSKA (reference sequence). Trimming removed 0 bases from V and 6 bases from J, with 11 bases in between. The CDR3 covers 13 residues. The CDR3 loop reads CSARDRSVSEAFF. CDR3 sequence (DNA): TGCAGTGCTAGAGATCGTTCGGTTTCTGAAGCTTTCTTT.

This chain uses TRBV6-5 with TRBJ1-1; D might be TRBD1 (5 bases). The CDR3 is made up of 14 amino acids. Trimming stripped 6 bases from V and 3 bases from J, with 14 bases between. The V gene's germline CDR1 is MNHEY and CDR2 SVGAGI. DNA of the CDR3: TGTGCCAGCAGGACGCAGGGTTTACACACTGAAGCTTTCTTT. Translating gives CASRTQGLHTEAFF.

For this clonotype: One end of the junction does not line up with germline, which may come from a read error. V gene TRBV30 combines with J gene TRBJ1-2; tentative D call: TRBD1 (5 bases). This CDR3 has 14 amino acids. CDR1 and CDR2 (germline): GTSNPN, SVGIG (reference sequence). In DNA form, the CDR3 reads TGTGCCGGGAGACGACACCGGGACTCCTATGGCTACACCTTC. The encoded protein is CAGRRHRDSYGYTF.

This clonotype was seen only a few times. One end of the junction does not line up with germline, which may come from a read error. The rearrangement links TRBV5-6 to TRBJ2-3, with D uncertain. The CDR3 loop spans 13 amino acids. Germline loops: CDR1 SGHDT, CDR2 YYEEEE. CDR3 in amino acids: CASNLEHTDTQYF. In DNA, the CDR3 is TGTGCCAGCAACTTGGAGCACACAGATACGCAGTATTTT.

V usage is TRBV20-1 and J usage is TRBJ2-4; D call uncertain. The J call is in doubt because the DNA end fits TRBJ2-7 better. Germline V lookup: CDR1 DFQATT, CDR2 SNEGSKA (reference sequence). The CDR3 has 12 amino acids. In DNA form, the CDR3 reads TGCAGTGCTTCCCCGACGGTGGACGAGCAGTACTTC. It is translated as CSASPTVDEQYF.

V usage is TRBV12-3 or TRBV12-4 and J usage is TRBJ2-7; D is unclear. The V gene lost 5 bases and the J gene lost 0 bases, with 14 bases spanning the gap. CDR3 size: 15 residues. The DNA for the CDR3 is TGTGCCAGCAGTCCCGGTTTGTGGAGCTCCTACGAGCAGTACTTC. Protein: CASSPGLWSSYEQYF.

The rearrangement uses TRBV11-1 and TRBJ1-1; D is possibly TRBD1 (6 bases). Germline V CDR1 and CDR2: SGHAT, FQDESV (reference sequence). Trimming took 8 bases from V and 5 from J, leaving 15 bases between them. This CDR3 region has 13 residues. CDR3 coding DNA: TGTGCCAGCGGCACAGGGAGTAGGACTGAAGCTTTCTTT. This encodes CASGTGSRTEAFF. Full variable domain (rest looked up from reference TRBV11-1 and TRBJ1-1): EAEVAQSPRYKITEKSQAVAFWCDPISGHATLYWYRQILGQGPELLVQFQDESVVDDSQLPKDRFSAERLKGVDSTLKIQPAELGDSAMYLCASGTGSRTEAFFGQGTRLTVV.

Regarding this clonotype: This may be a read error, as it is one base from a much larger clone. V is TRBV20-1 and J is TRBJ2-3; the match to TRBD1 covers 7 bases. The CDR3 sequence is 14 residues long. Germline CDR1 reads DFQATT; CDR2 reads SNEGSKA (reference sequence). CDR3 protein: CGAWDSLRTDTQYF. The CDR3 nucleotides read TGCGGTGCTTGGGACAGTCTCCGCACAGATACGCAGTATTTT.

The genes are TRBV20-1 and TRBJ1-2; D may be TRBD1 (6 bases). Germline V lookup: CDR1 DFQATT, CDR2 SNEGSKA (reference sequence). V shed 4 bases and J shed 7 bases, with 28 bases lying between them. There are 17 residues in the CDR3. CDR3 region: CSATTLFAGETSGGYTF. In DNA form, the CDR3 reads TGCAGTGCTACGACCCTCTTCGCAGGGGAAACGAGTGGTGGCTACACCTTC.

J is TRBJ1-2 and V is TRBV9, with TRBD1 matching 7 bases. The CDR3 consists of 16 residues. Germline loops: CDR1 SGDLS, CDR2 YYNGEE. Trimming cost V 0 bases and J 0 bases; bases outside gene matches: 5. The CDR3 nucleotides are TGTGCCAGCAGCGTAGGGGGACAGACTTCTAACTATGGCTACACCTTC. Translated, it gives CASSVGGQTSNYGYTF.

This chain connects TRBV20-1 to TRBJ2-5; D is unclear. Trimming took off 6 bases at V and 2 bases at J, with 16 bases between the two ends. CDR1 DFQATT and CDR2 SNEGSKA come from the germline V gene (reference sequence). The CDR3 totals 14 residues. The CDR3 protein is CSARIRGLQETQYF. The DNA for the CDR3 is TGCAGTGCCAGAATCCGAGGCTTACAAGAGACCCAGTACTTC.

This clonotype showed up many times. The chain couples TRBV29-1 to TRBJ2-4; D remains unclear. In germline, CDR1 is SQVTM, CDR2 ANQGSEA. This CDR3 has 13 amino acids. V lost 4 bases, J lost 3 bases, and 10 bases lay in between. The CDR3 region is CSVVSVHKNIQYF. CDR3 nucleotides: TGCAGCGTTGTGTCGGTTCACAAAAACATTCAGTACTTC.